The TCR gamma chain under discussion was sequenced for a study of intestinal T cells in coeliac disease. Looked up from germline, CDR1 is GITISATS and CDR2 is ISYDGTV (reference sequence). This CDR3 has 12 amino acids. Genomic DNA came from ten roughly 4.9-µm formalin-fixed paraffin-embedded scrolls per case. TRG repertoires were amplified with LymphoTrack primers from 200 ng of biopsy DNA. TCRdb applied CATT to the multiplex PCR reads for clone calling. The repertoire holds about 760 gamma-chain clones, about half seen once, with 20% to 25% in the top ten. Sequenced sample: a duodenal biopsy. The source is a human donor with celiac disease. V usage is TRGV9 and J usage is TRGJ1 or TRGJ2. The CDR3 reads CACGSNYYKKLF. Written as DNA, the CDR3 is TGTGCTTGTGGGAGTAATTATTATAAGAAACTCTTT.